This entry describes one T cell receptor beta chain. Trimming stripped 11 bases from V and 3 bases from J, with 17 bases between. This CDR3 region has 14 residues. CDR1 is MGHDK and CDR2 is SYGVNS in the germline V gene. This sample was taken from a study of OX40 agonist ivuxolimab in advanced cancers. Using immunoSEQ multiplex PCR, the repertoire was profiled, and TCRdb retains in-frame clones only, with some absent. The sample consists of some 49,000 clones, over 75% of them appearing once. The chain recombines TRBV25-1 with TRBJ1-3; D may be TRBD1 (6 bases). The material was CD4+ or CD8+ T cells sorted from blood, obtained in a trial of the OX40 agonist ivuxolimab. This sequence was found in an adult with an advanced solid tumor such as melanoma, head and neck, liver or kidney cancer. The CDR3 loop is CAGWGRQHGNTIYF. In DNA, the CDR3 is TGTGCCGGTTGGGGGCGGCAGCATGGAAACACCATATATTTT.